What follows describes a single T cell receptor beta chain. Its antigen is currently not known. The read terminates 3 residues before the CDR3 end, so the remaining end is supplied by the germline J gene. TCR beta CDR3 regions were amplified by multiplex PCR from an average of roughly 1,200 ng genomic DNA per sample using the immunoSEQ assay. The assay corrected primer bias using a complete synthetic TCR repertoire to establish an amplification baseline. The amplicons were sequenced using the Illumina platform. From the authors' description of their analysis: Sequences were error-corrected by clustering with frequency ratios and a modified nearest-neighbor algorithm, then analyzed in the immunoSEQ Analyzer with IMGT gene definitions. At each rarefaction depth, TCR richness and evenness were averaged over 20 rarefaction repeats, and samples with fewer sequences than the depth were excluded. V, D and J gene relative abundances were compared between groups with Wilcoxon rank sum tests, applying FDR correction. An intraclass correlation of approximately 96% for TCR richness and an average of about 82% across 65 or so gene segments were obtained from the blinded duplicates. TCRdb stores this immuneACCESS table with in-frame sequences only. Part of the clones is absent; in the studies checked, under half of the shortfall reflects unresolved V genes, and no reason is known for the rest. The DNA was the basis for D and trimming; V, J and clone size are from that table. This sample's table has entries for 36,000 or so clones. The ten largest clones add up to 1.5% to 2% of the sample.

This sample was taken from a study of T cells in women clearing cervical HPV infection (dated 2018 in TCRdb). Background on the whole study: Cases were 20 to 25 women with histologically confirmed HPV16-related CIN3 or worse, including a couple of invasive cancers. Blood from cases was collected at the visit at which the lesion was first identified, whereas blood from controls was collected once infection was no longer detected. As quality controls, five blinded duplicates were added to each group, bringing the total to roughly 60 samples made up of approximately 50 participants and some ten replicates. Because only a few women had HLA typing data, the possibility that HLA type acted as a confounder could not be ruled out. The parent cohort enrolled around 9,800 women aged 18 or older in Guanacaste, Costa Rica, during about 1992 to 1994 and followed them for 6 to 7 years. The controls were over 20 women whose single incident HPV16 infection cleared within 12 months with no development of precancer or cancer. The exploratory proof-of-principle case-control study was nested within the Guanacaste HPV Natural History Study in Costa Rica and compared TCR repertoires across cervical HPV16 outcomes. Among cases, blood sampling occurred a median of about 160 days after lesion detection, with an interquartile range of 90 to 200 days. Cases were matched to controls by age within five years and by the year the sample was collected. Cases had a median age of approximately 34 years and controls had a median age of around 40, with no significant differences in baseline characteristics. Overall study outcomes, separate from this receptor: The cross-sectional design could not show whether associations preceded infection or resulted from it; effector/memory subsets and HPV-specific T cells were not isolated. T-cell numbers per sample were unknown, so richness differences could reflect varying T-cell content rather than repertoire biology. TRBV6-7 relative abundance was lower in cases than in controls (roughly 0.11% versus 0.16%; Bonferroni P = 0.0008). Across sequencing depths, CIN3+ cases showed significantly higher TCR repertoire richness than controls, but evenness did not differ between the groups. Random forest classifiers that combined richness and V gene abundances separated cases from controls with an estimated AUC of around 0.84.

Every participant had a single incident cervical HPV16 infection, and prevalent HPV16 infections were excluded. Cervical HPV DNA was detected with MY09/MY11 PCR, and genotyping was done by dot-blot hybridization. About 15 mL of heparinized blood were centrifuged, and the buffy coat was aliquoted, frozen at -30°C, then stored at -80°C. QIAGEN kits were used to extract genomic DNA from the buffy coat specimens. V is reduced by 4 bases and J by 5 bases, leaving a spacing of 14 bases between them. The CDR3 runs 14 residues from the cysteine to the phenylalanine. Of the CDR3's DNA, 33 bases were read; they are in frame from base 1. CDR1 and CDR2 were assigned from the germline V gene (reference sequence) as SEHNR and FQNEAQ.

This TCR derives from a woman aged 18 to 75 with a cervical HPV16 infection that either progressed to CIN3+ or cleared (not recorded which). Input material: blood buffy coat. The chain is encoded by TRBV7-9 joined to TRBJ1-1; a weak D assignment points to TRBD1 (6 bases agree). This receptor has the CDR3 CASSSRGNSTEAFF. Partial CDR3 DNA: TGTGCCAGCAGCTCCAGGGGAAATTCTACTGAA.